A selection of T cell receptor beta chains follows, all from one sample in a study of blood T cell repertoires in COVID-19. Sequencing was performed with immunoSEQ multiplex PCR; in TCRdb, only in-frame clones are kept and a portion is missing. Found here are about 180,000 clones, 86% of them singletons; the top ten hold roughly 2.9%. The source material was peripheral blood. Receptors originate from a woman aged 25 to 39 with active or convalescent COVID-19. The CDR3 runs from the conserved cysteine through the conserved F or W. The D gene is left open where the match is weak. A clone size is listed for some rows: how often the clone was seen (once, few, many), or a class if it is expanded.

D: TRBD1
length: 16
size: .
J: TRBJ1-1
V: TRBV5-1
CDR3: CASRELYRGTNTEAFF
DNA: TGCGCCAGCAGGGAACTTTACAGGGGTACAAACACTGAAGCTTTCTTT

D: TRBD1
length: 14
size: .
J: TRBJ1-1
V: TRBV9
CDR3: CASSVGTGASEAFF
DNA: TGTGCCAGCAGCGTAGGCACAGGGGCCAGTGAAGCTTTCTTT

D: TRBD2
length: 15
size: .
J: TRBJ2-5
V: TRBV2
CDR3: CASKRLAGGQETQYF
DNA: TGTGCCAGCAAAAGACTAGCGGGAGGGCAAGAGACCCAGTACTTC

D: .
length: 15
size: .
J: TRBJ2-5
V: TRBV7-2
CDR3: CASSLALRAQETQYF
DNA: TGTGCCAGCAGCTTAGCTTTGCGGGCCCAAGAGACCCAGTACTTC

D: .
length: 15
size: .
J: TRBJ2-4
V: TRBV28
CDR3: CASSLRGRAGNIQYF
DNA: TGTGCCAGCAGTTTAAGAGGCAGGGCAGGAAACATTCAGTACTTC

D: TRBD1
length: 16
size: .
J: TRBJ1-2
V: TRBV4-2
CDR3: CASSQGSDRGSRGYTF
DNA: TGTGCCAGCAGCCAAGGCTCGGACAGGGGCTCTCGTGGCTACACCTTC

D: .
length: 16
size: .
J: TRBJ1-3
V: TRBV3-1/TRBV3-2
CDR3: CASSPFHPTLGNTIYF
DNA: TGTGCCAGCAGCCCATTCCATCCTACCCTAGGAAACACCATATATTTT

D: .
length: 12
size: .
J: TRBJ2-2
V: TRBV27
CDR3: CASSLLSGELFF
DNA: TGTGCCAGCAGTCTCCTTTCCGGGGAGCTGTTTTTT

D: .
length: 14
size: .
J: TRBJ1-5
V: TRBV30
CDR3: CAWSYWGDNQPQHF
DNA: TGTGCCTGGAGTTATTGGGGGGACAATCAGCCCCAGCATTTT

D: TRBD1
length: 16
size: .
J: TRBJ2-6
V: TRBV5-1
CDR3: CASSLEGASGANVLTF
DNA: TGCGCCAGCAGCTTGGAGGGGGCCTCTGGGGCCAACGTCCTGACTTTC

D: .
length: 16
size: .
J: TRBJ2-3
V: TRBV27
CDR3: CASSLGPGLTMDTQYF
DNA: TGTGCCAGCAGTTTAGGCCCGGGGTTAACCATGGATACGCAGTATTTT

D: TRBD1
length: 15
size: .
J: TRBJ2-7
V: TRBV28
CDR3: CASSRYLTGSYEQYF
DNA: TGTGCCAGCAGTCGTTACCTGACAGGGTCCTACGAGCAGTACTTC

D: .
length: 16
size: once
J: TRBJ1-2
V: TRBV5-5
CDR3: CASSLLISQGSYGYTF
DNA: TGTGCCAGCAGCTTGTTAATATCGCAGGGGAGCTATGGCTACACCTTC

D: TRBD1
length: 12
size: .
J: TRBJ2-1
V: TRBV12-3/TRBV12-4
CDR3: CASSRQGDEQFF
DNA: TGTGCCAGCAGTAGACAGGGGGATGAGCAGTTCTTC

D: .
length: 15
size: .
J: TRBJ1-1
V: TRBV14
CDR3: CASSQEGESDTEAFF
DNA: TGTGCCAGCAGCCAAGAAGGAGAGAGTGACACTGAAGCTTTCTTT